At least ten counts were recorded for the clone carrying this TCR beta chain. Its antigen remains unidentified. These data come from a study of neurological immune-mediated disorders. Study-wide findings and caveats: Subjects shared no identical expanded-clone CDR3 amino acid sequences, suggesting private TCR-beta repertoires in all groups.

With 10-nucleotide random UMIs included, cDNA was synthesized by 5'RACE. TCRdb redid the calling of the 5' RACE reads with MiXCR, one entry per CDR3 protein. The sample has 45,000 to 50,000 distinct CDR3 sequences, around 4.3% seen once. The V gene lost 5 bases and the J gene lost 10 bases, with 18 bases spanning the gap. Germline values: CDR1 SEHNR, CDR2 FQNEAQ (reference sequence). The CDR3 is 14 amino acids. The source of this sequence is a woman aged 55-69 years with multiple sclerosis. Sequencing input: PBMCs. The rearrangement joins TRBV7-9 to TRBJ2-1; perhaps TRBD2 as D (6 bases). In DNA, the CDR3 is TGTGCCAGCAGCCGAGCCACGGTGGGAGGCGAGCAGTTCTTC. Its translation is CASSRATVGGEQFF. Looking up the rest from reference TRBV7-9 and TRBJ2-1 gives the full variable domain: DTGVSQNPRHKITKRGQNVTFRCDPISEHNRLYWYRQTLGQGPEFLTYFQNEAQLEKSRLLSDRFSAERPKGSFSTLEIQRTEQGDSAMYLCASSRATVGGEQFFGPGTRLTVL.